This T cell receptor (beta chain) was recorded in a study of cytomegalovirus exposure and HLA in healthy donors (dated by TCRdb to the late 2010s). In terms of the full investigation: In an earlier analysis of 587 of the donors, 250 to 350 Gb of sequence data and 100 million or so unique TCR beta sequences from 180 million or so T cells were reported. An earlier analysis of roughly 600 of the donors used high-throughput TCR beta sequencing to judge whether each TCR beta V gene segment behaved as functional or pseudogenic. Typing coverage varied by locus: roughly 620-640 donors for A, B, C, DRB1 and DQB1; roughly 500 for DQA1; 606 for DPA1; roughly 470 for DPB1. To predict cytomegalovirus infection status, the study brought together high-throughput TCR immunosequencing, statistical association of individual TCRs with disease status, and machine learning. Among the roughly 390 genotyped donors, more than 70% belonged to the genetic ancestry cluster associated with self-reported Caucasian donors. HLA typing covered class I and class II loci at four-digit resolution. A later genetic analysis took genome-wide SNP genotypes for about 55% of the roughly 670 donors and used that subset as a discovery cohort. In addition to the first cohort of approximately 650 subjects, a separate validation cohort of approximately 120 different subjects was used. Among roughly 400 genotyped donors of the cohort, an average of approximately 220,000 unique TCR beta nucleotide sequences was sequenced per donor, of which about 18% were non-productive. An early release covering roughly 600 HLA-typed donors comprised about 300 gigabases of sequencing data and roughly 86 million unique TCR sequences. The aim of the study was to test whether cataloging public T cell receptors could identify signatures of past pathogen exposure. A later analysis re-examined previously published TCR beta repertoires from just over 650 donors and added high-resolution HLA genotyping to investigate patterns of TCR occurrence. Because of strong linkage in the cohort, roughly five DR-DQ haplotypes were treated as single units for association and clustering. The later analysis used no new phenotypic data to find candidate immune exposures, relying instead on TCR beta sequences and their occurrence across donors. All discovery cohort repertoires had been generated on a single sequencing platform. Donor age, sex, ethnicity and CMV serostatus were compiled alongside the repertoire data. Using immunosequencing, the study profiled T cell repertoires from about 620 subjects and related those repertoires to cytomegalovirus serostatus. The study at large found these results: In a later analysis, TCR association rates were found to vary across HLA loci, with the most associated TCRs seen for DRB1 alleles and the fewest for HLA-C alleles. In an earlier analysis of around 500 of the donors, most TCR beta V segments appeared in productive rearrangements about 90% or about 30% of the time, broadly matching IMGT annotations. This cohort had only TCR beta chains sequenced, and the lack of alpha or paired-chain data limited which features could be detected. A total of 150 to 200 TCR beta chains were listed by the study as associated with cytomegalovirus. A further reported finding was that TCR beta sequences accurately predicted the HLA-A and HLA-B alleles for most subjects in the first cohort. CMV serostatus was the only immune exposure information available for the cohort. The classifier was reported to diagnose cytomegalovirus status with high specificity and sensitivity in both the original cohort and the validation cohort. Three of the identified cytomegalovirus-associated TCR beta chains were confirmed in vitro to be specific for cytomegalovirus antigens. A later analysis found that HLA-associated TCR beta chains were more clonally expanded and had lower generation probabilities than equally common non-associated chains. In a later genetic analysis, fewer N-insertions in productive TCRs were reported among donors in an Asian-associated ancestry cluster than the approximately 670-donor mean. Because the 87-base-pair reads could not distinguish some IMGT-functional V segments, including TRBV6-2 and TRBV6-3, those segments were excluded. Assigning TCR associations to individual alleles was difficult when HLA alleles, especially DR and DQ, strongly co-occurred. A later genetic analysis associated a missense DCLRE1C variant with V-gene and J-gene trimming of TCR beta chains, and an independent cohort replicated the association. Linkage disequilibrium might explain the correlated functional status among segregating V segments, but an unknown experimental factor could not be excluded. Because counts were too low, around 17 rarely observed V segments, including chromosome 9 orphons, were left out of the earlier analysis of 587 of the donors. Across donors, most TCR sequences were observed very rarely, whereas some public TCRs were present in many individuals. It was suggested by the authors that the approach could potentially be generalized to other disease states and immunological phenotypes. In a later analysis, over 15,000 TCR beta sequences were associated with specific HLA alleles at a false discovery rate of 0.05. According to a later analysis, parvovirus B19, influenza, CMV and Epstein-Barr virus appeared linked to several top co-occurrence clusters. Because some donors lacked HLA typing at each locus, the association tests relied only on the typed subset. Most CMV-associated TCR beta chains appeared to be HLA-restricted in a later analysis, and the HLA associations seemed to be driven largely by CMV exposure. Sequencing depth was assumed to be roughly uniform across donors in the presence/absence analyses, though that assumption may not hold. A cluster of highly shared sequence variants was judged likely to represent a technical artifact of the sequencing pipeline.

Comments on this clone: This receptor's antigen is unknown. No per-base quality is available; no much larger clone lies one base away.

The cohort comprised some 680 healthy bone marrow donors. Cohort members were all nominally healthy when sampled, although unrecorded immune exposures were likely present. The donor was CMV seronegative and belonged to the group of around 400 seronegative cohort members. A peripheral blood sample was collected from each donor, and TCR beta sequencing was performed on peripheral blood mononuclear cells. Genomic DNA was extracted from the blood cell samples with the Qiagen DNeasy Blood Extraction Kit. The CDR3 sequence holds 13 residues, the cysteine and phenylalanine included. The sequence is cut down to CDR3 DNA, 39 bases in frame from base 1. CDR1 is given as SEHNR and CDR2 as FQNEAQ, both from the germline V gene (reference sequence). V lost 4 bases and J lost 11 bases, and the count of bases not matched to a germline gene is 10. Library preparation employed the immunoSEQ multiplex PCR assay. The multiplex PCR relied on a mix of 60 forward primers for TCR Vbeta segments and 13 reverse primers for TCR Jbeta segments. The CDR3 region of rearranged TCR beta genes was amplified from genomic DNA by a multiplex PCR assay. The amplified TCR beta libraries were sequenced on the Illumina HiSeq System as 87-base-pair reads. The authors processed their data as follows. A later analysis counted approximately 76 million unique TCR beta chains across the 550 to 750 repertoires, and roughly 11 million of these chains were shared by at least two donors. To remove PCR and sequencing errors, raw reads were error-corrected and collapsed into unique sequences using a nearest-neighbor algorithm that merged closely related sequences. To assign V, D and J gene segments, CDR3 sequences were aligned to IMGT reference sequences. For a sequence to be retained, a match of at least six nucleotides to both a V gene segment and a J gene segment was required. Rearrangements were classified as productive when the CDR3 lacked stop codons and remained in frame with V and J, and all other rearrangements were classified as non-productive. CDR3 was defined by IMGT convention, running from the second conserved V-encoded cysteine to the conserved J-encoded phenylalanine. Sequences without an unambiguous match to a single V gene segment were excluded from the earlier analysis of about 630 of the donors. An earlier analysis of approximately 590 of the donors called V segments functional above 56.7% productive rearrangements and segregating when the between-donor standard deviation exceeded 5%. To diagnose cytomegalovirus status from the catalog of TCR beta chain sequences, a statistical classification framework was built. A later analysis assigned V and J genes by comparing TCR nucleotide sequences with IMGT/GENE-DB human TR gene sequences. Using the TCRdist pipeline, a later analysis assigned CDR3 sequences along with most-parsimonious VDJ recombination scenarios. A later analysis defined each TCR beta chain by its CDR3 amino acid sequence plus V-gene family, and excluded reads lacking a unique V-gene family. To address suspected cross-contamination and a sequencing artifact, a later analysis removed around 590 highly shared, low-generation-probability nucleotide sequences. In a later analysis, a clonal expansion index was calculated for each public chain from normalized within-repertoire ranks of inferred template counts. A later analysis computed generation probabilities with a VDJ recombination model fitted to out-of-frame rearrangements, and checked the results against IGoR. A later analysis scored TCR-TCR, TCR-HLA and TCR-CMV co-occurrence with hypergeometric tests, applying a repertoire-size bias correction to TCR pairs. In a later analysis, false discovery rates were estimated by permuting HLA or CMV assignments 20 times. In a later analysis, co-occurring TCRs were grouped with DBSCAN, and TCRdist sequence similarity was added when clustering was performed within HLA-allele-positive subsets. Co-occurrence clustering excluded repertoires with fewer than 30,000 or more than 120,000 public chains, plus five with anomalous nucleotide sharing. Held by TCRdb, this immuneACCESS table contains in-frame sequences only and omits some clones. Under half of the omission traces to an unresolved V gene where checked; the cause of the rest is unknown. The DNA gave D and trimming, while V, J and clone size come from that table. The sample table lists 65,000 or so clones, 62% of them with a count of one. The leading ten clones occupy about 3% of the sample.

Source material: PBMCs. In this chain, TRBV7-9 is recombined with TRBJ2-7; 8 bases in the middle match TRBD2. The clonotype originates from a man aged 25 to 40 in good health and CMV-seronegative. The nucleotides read TGTGCCAGCAGCTCGGGCTCGGGACTAGTCAAGTACTTC. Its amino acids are CASSSGSGLVKYF.